A single sample is the source of the 11 T cell receptor beta chains below, sequenced in a study of T cells in Graves' hyperthyroidism and ophthalmopathy. Using RNA transcripts as the source, TCR beta CDR3 regions were amplified. The HTBI set primed first-round TCR CDR3 RT-PCR. TCRdb re-derived calls from the multiplex PCR reads in MiXCR, one entry per CDR3 protein. Counted here are approximately 300,000 distinct CDR3 sequences, approximately 16% occurring once; the ten biggest clones make up 33%. Sequences were obtained from blood. These receptors all come from a man younger than 40 with Graves' hyperthyroidism.

This clonotype was seen ten or more times. The chain is built from TRBV11-2 and TRBJ1-6, with D possibly TRBD1 on 5 matching bases. Germline V gene sequence: CDR1 SGHAT, CDR2 FQNNGV. Trimming cost V 0 bases and J 11 bases, with 14 bases left between them. The CDR3 has 15 amino acids. CDR3 residues: CASSLDPRQGPPLHF. DNA for the CDR3: TGTGCCAGCAGCTTAGATCCCCGGCAGGGACCACCCCTCCACTTT.

Here the CDR3 DNA reads TGTGCCAGCCGTAACACAGCATACGAGCAGTACTTC. Its translation is CASRNTAYEQYF. V is TRBV6-2 or TRBV6-3 and J is TRBJ2-7, with D hard to call. The CDR3 contains 12 residues. V lost 8 bases to trimming and J lost 4 bases, with 12 bases between them. The V gene's germline CDR1 is MNHEY and CDR2 SVGEGT.

Only a few counts were recorded for this clonotype. The chain couples TRBV7-2 to TRBJ2-3, with unresolved D. Germline loops: CDR1 SGHTA, CDR2 FQGNSA. The length of the CDR3 is 15 residues. V was pared by 7 bases and J by 2 bases, with 16 bases between. Here the CDR3 reads CASTWSRENTDTQYF. The CDR3 bases are TGTGCCAGCACCTGGTCTCGCGAGAACACAGATACGCAGTATTTT.

There are many counts of this clonotype. This chain connects TRBV7-8 to TRBJ2-3; D is ambiguous. CDR3 length equals 13 residues. Trimming removed 5 bases at V and 2 bases at J, with 8 bases between. CDR1 is SGHVS and CDR2 is FQNEAQ in the germline V gene. The CDR3 reads CASSLYTTDTQYF. The CDR3 bases are TGTGCCAGCAGCCTTTACACCACAGATACGCAGTATTTT.

This clonotype has only a few counts. This chain joins TRBV12-5 and TRBJ2-1; perhaps TRBD2 as D (6 bases). Looked up from germline, CDR1 is LGHNT and CDR2 is FRNRAP. This CDR3 contains 14 residues. Trimming took 6 bases from V and 6 from J, leaving 15 bases between them. Written as DNA, the CDR3 is TGTGCTAGTGGGTCTCCGACTAGTTTCAATGAGCAGTTCTTC. It yields the protein CASGSPTSFNEQFF.

The chain uses TRBV30 and TRBJ2-4; D unclear. The CDR3 is 14 residues long. Trimming cost V 5 bases and J 0 bases, with 11 bases left between them. The V gene's germline CDR1 is GTSNPN and CDR2 SVGIG (reference sequence). CDR3 nucleotide sequence: TGTGCCTGGCACCGGGCCGGAGCCAAAAACATTCAGTACTTC. Protein sequence: CAWHRAGAKNIQYF.

The sample holds a few counts of this clonotype. The chain links TRBV29-1 to TRBJ2-7; 7 nucleotides match TRBD2. The CDR3 covers 10 residues. The V and J ends lost 6 bases and 6 bases, in that order; junction bases with no gene match: 2. Germline V CDR1 and CDR2: SQVTM, ANQGSEA. The CDR3 here is CSVGGSEQYF. As DNA, the CDR3 is TGCAGCGTAGGCGGGAGCGAGCAGTACTTC.

This clonotype was detected many times. The chain carries TRBV2 and TRBJ2-5; 13 nucleotides agree with TRBD2. CDR3 length equals 15 residues. V shed 4 bases, J shed 2 bases, and the junction held 1 base outside the gene matches. Germline V gene lookup returns CDR1 SNHLY and CDR2 FYNNEI. DNA of the CDR3: TGTGCCAGCAGTGGGGGACTAGCGGGACAAGAGACCCAGTACTTC. This codes for CASSGGLAGQETQYF.

The chain recombines TRBV7-9 with TRBJ2-7; TRBD2 matches at 9 bases. The J segment lost 3 bases and the V segment lost 5 bases, leaving 8 bases of the junction unmatched. Germline V gene data show CDR1 as SEHNR and CDR2 as FQNEAQ (reference sequence). This CDR3 spans 15 amino acids. Here the CDR3 DNA reads TGTGCCAGCAGCCAGGTTAGCGGGAGACACTACGAGCAGTACTTC. It is translated as CASSQVSGRHYEQYF.

This clonotype was recorded a few times. The chain recombines TRBV20-1 with TRBJ1-1; possible D gene TRBD1, 6 bases. The CDR3 is 13 residues long. Trimming stripped 6 bases from V and 4 bases from J, with 15 bases between. The V gene's germline CDR1 is DFQATT and CDR2 SNEGSKA (reference sequence). CDR3 sequence reads: CSARRGRSTEAFF. CDR3 nucleotide sequence: TGCAGTGCCAGGAGGGGGAGAAGCACTGAAGCTTTCTTT.

The sample holds many counts of this clonotype. The V call is TRBV11-3, the J call TRBJ2-1; the D gene is possibly TRBD1 (5 bases). CDR3 length: 16 residues. V was shortened by 5 bases and J by 2 bases, with 16 bases between the two germline ends. Germline CDR1 is SGHNT and CDR2 is YENEEA. The CDR3 DNA follows: TGTGCCAGCAGCGCTCATCAGGGTTCCCCCTACAATGAGCAGTTCTTC. It specifies CASSAHQGSPYNEQFF.